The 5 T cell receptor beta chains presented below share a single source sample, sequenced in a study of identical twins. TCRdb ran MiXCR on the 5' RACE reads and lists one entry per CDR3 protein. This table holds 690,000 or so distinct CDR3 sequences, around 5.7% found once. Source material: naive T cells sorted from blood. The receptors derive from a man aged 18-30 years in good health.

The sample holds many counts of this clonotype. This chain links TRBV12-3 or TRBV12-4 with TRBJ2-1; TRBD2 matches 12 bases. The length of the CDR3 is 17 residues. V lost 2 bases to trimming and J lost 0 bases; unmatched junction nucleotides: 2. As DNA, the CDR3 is TGTGCCAGCAGTTTAACTAGCGGGAGGCCCTCCTACAATGAGCAGTTCTTC. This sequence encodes CASSLTSGRPSYNEQFF.

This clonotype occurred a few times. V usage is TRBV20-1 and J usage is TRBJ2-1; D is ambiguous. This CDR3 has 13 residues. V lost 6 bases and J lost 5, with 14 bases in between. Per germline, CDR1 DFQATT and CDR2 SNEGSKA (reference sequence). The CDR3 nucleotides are TGCAGTGCCAGCAGGAGATTAGACAATGAGCAGTTCTTC. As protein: CSASRRLDNEQFF.

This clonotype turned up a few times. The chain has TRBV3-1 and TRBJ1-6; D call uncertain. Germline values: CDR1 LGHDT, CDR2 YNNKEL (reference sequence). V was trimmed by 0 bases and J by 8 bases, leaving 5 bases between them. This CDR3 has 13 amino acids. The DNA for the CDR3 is TGTGCCAGCAGCCAAGAAACGGATTCACCCCTCCACTTT. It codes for CASSQETDSPLHF. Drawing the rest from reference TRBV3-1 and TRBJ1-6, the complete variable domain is DTAVSQTPKYLVTQMGNDKSIKCEQNLGHDTMYWYKQDSKKFLKIMFSYNNKELIINETVPNRFSPKSPDKAHLNLHINSLELGDSAVYFCASSQETDSPLHFGNGTRLTVT.

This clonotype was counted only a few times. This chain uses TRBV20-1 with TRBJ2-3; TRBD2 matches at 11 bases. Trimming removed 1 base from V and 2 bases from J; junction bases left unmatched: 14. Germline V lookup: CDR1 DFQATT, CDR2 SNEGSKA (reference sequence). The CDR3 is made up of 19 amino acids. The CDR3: CSARAPTSGGYPSTDTQYF. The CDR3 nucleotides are TGCAGTGCTAGAGCACCCACTAGCGGGGGATATCCTTCCACAGATACGCAGTATTTT.

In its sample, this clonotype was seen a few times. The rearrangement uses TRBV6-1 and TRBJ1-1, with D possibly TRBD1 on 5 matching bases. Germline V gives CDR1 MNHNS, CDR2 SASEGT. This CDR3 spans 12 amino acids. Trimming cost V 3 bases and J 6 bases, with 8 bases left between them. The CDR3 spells CASSEGRSEAFF. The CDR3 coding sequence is TGTGCCAGCAGTGAGGGACGTTCTGAAGCTTTCTTT.